This T cell receptor beta chain was obtained from a study of cytomegalovirus exposure and HLA in healthy donors. The data were produced by immunoSEQ multiplex PCR, yet TCRdb's version contains in-frame clones alone and is incomplete. This table holds some 110,000 clones, around 88% found once. The ends were cut back, 0 bases at V and 8 bases at J, with 24 bases in the middle. The germline V gene has CDR1 SGHNT and CDR2 YYREEE (reference sequence). There are 17 residues in the CDR3. The source of this sequence is a man in his late teens or twenties in good health and CMV-seronegative. The sample taken for sequencing was PBMCs. J is TRBJ2-7 and V is TRBV5-4; D is perhaps TRBD2 (6 bases). The CDR3 protein is CASSLGMGGTSPTKQYF. The DNA for the CDR3 is TGTGCCAGCAGCTTGGGGATGGGCGGGACGAGCCCTACGAAGCAGTACTTC.